This T cell receptor beta chain was recorded in a study of post-analysis software for immune sequencing data. Findings of the study overall: Relative to controls, patients had five TRBV segments at higher frequency, with TRBV5-6, TRBV5-1 and TRBV20-1 among these. Versus controls, multiple sclerosis patients showed significantly lower diversity (normalized Chao1).

Unique molecular identifiers were present in the TCR beta cDNA libraries. From the PCR reads, TCRdb called clonotypes with MiXCR, one entry per CDR3 protein. The sample holds 350,000 to 450,000 distinct CDR3 sequences, roughly 36% seen once. As regards this clonotype: Its matching antigen is unknown.

Germline-derived CDR1 and CDR2 are SGHKS and YYEKEE (reference sequence). The CDR3 has 14 residues. The germline V and J ends were trimmed by 6 bases and 2 bases, with 14 bases remaining between them. Sequencing was performed on blood. The J gene is TRBJ1-2, the V gene TRBV5-5, with D maybe TRBD1 (5 bases). This TCR was sampled from a girl aged 10-17 years with multiple sclerosis. CDR3 sequence reads: CASTFDSSNYGYTF. Written as DNA, the CDR3 is TGTGCCAGCACCTTCGACAGTTCCAACTATGGCTACACCTTC.